These T cell receptor beta chains were read from a single sample in a study of long-term antiretroviral therapy in people with HIV. Clones were read by immunoSEQ multiplex PCR, and TCRdb kept only the in-frame ones, dropping some. Of over 30,000 clones listed, roughly 97% are singletons. Sequencing was performed on unsorted PBMCs, taken 7.6 years after starting antiretroviral therapy. Receptor source: a man aged 30-40 years with HIV. Both conserved end residues are part of each CDR3. The D gene is left open where the match is weak. The size field is filled for only some rows; it gives once, few, many or a size class.

v_gene	d_gene	j_gene	abundance	CDR3aa	CDR3nt
TRBV4-2	.	TRBJ2-1	.	CASSPTDSPYNEQFF	TGTGCCAGCAGCCCTACAGATAGCCCTTACAATGAGCAGTTCTTC
TRBV7-2	.	TRBJ1-2	.	CASSATFGRGANYGYTF	TGTGCCAGCAGCGCAACATTTGGACGGGGAGCTAACTATGGCTACACCTTC
TRBV25-1	.	TRBJ2-3	.	CASSEGSTDTQYF	TGTGCCAGCAGTGAAGGTTCCACAGATACGCAGTATTTT
TRBV29-1	.	TRBJ2-3	.	CSVDPGASSTDTQYF	TGCAGCGTTGACCCCGGGGCCAGTAGCACAGATACGCAGTATTTT
TRBV9	TRBD2	TRBJ2-3	.	CASSVGSSGFTDTQYF	TGTGCCAGCAGCGTAGGTAGTAGCGGGTTCACAGATACGCAGTATTTT
TRBV19	.	TRBJ1-1	once	CASSIMEGGTEAFF	TGTGCCAGTAGTATTATGGAGGGCGGCACTGAAGCTTTCTTT
TRBV7-2	.	TRBJ2-6	.	CASSVTPSGANVLTF	TGTGCCAGCAGCGTTACTCCCTCTGGGGCCAACGTCCTGACTTTC
TRBV25-1	TRBD1	TRBJ2-7	once	CASSGMLRDRGIGEQYF	TGTGCCAGCAGTGGAATGCTCCGGGACAGGGGAATCGGCGAGCAGTACTTC
TRBV19	.	TRBJ2-7	.	CASSDRTIGLIGDYEQYF	TGTGCCAGTAGTGACAGGACGATTGGCCTAATAGGCGACTACGAGCAGTACTTC
TRBV18	TRBD1	TRBJ2-5	.	CASSTDREESQYF	TGTGCCAGCTCAACGGACAGGGAAGAGAGCCAGTACTTC
TRBV7-3	.	TRBJ2-1	.	CASSPSLVGASMDEQFF	TGTGCCAGCAGCCCCAGTCTCGTGGGAGCTAGTATGGATGAGCAGTTCTTC
TRBV5-6	.	TRBJ1-5	.	CASSSGIGQPQHF	TGTGCCAGCAGCTCCGGAATAGGCCAGCCCCAGCATTTT
TRBV19	.	TRBJ1-5	.	CASSTRRDNQPQHF	TGTGCCAGTAGTACCCGCCGGGACAATCAGCCCCAGCATTTT
TRBV18	.	TRBJ2-7	few	CASSGRGAYEQYF	TGTGCCAGCTCTGGCAGGGGCGCCTACGAGCAGTACTTC
TRBV5-1	.	TRBJ2-3	once	CASSRSGRRGDTQYF	TGCGCCAGCAGCCGAAGTGGCCGGAGGGGGGATACGCAGTATTTT
TRBV7-2	TRBD1	TRBJ2-7	.	CASSYRDRVYEQYF	TGTGCCAGCAGTTACCGGGACAGGGTCTACGAGCAGTACTTC
TRBV7-2	.	TRBJ1-3	.	CASSLDTSGNTIYF	TGTGCCAGCAGCTTAGACACCTCTGGAAACACCATATATTTT
TRBV18	.	TRBJ2-7	.	CASSPRTETYEQYF	TGTGCCAGCTCACCCAGGACAGAGACCTACGAGCAGTACTTC
TRBV6-5	TRBD1	TRBJ1-2	.	CASSYDDREPYGYTF	TGTGCCAGCAGTTACGACGACAGGGAACCTTATGGCTACACCTTC
TRBV29-1	TRBD2	TRBJ2-1	.	CSVIKGGGEQWVSEQFF	TGCAGCGTTATAAAGGGTGGGGGGGAACAATGGGTCAGTGAGCAGTTCTTC
TRBV29-1	TRBD2	TRBJ2-5	.	CSVEEVVAGETQYF	TGCAGCGTTGAAGAAGTTGTAGCGGGAGAGACCCAGTACTTC
TRBV4-3	.	TRBJ2-1	.	CASSHSGVTNEQFF	TGCGCCAGCAGCCACTCCGGGGTCACTAATGAGCAGTTCTTC
TRBV5-8	.	TRBJ1-2	.	CASSFGELGADYGYTF	TGTGCCAGCAGCTTTGGGGAGCTCGGGGCAGACTATGGCTACACCTTC
TRBV5-8	TRBD1	TRBJ1-1	.	CASSLQGLENTEAFF	TGTGCCAGCAGCTTACAGGGGTTAGAGAACACTGAAGCTTTCTTT
TRBV2	.	TRBJ2-7	.	CASSTGLAVTYEQYF	TGTGCCAGCAGTACCGGGTTAGCGGTTACCTACGAGCAGTACTTC
TRBV11-2	TRBD2	TRBJ2-1	.	CASSEGLAKDNEQFF	TGTGCCAGCAGCGAGGGACTAGCGAAGGACAATGAGCAGTTCTTC
TRBV10-3	.	TRBJ1-5	.	CATRGGDFIQPQHF	TGTGCCACCCGGGGCGGGGATTTCATTCAGCCCCAGCATTTT
TRBV19	.	TRBJ2-6	once	CASSRGEGANVLTF	TGTGCCAGTAGCAGGGGTGAAGGGGCCAACGTCCTGACTTTC
TRBV9	TRBD1	TRBJ1-2	.	CASTLTTQGGGYTF	TGTGCCAGCACCCTAACGACTCAGGGGGGTGGCTACACCTTC
TRBV28	.	TRBJ2-2	.	CASSLRDTGELFF	TGTGCCAGCAGTTTACGCGACACCGGGGAGCTGTTTTTT
TRBV2	.	TRBJ1-1	.	CASYAGEAFF	TGTGCCAGTTACGCGGGAGAAGCTTTCTTT
TRBV2	.	TRBJ2-2	.	CASSEVVEANTGELFF	TGTGCCAGCAGTGAAGTCGTGGAAGCGAACACCGGGGAGCTGTTTTTT
TRBV5-1	TRBD1	TRBJ1-1	.	CASRQGLDTEAFF	TGCGCCAGCAGACAGGGGCTCGACACTGAAGCTTTCTTT
TRBV29-1	TRBD2	TRBJ2-1	.	CSVEGTRASGRAVSSYNEQFF	TGCAGCGTTGAGGGGACCCGGGCTAGCGGGAGGGCCGTGAGCTCCTACAATGAGCAGTTCTTC
TRBV6-5	.	TRBJ1-6	.	CASSEGPHSPLHF	TGTGCCAGCAGTGAGGGACCTCATTCACCCCTCCACTTT
TRBV11-2	TRBD2	TRBJ2-3	.	CASSSSSGVADTQYF	TGTGCCAGCAGCAGTTCTAGCGGGGTCGCAGATACGCAGTATTTT
TRBV7-2	.	TRBJ1-6	.	CASSLASMWGRTYNSPLHF	TGTGCCAGCAGCTTAGCCTCGATGTGGGGGCGGACCTATAATTCACCCCTCCACTTT